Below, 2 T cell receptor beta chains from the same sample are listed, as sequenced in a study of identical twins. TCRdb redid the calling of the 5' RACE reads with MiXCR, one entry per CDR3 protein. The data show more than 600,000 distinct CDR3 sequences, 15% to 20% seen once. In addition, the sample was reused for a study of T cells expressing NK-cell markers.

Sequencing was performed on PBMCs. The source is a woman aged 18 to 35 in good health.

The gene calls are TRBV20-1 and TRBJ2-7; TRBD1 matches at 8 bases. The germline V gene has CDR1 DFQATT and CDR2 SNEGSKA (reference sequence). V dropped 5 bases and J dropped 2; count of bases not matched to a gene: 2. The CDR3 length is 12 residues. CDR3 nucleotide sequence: TGCAGTGCTGGGGACAGGACCTACGAGCAGTACTTC. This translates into CSAGDRTYEQYF.

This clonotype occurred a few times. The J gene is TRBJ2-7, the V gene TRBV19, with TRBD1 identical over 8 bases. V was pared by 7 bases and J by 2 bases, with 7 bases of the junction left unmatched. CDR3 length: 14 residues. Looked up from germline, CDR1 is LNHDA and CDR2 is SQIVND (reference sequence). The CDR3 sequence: CASKKGTGTYEQYF. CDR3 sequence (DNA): TGTGCCAGTAAAAAGGGGACAGGAACCTACGAGCAGTACTTC.